This is a list of T cell receptor beta chains from one sample in a study of T cell changes during pregnancy in multiple sclerosis. Method: immunoSEQ multiplex PCR; TCRdb's copy keeps in-frame clones and lacks some. The sample contains 75,000 to 100,000 clones, about nine tenths of which appear only once. The sequencing here drew on peripheral blood, taken in the second trimester of pregnancy. These receptors came from a female donor in good health, enrolled as a control in a pregnancy study. The CDR3 runs from the conserved cysteine through the conserved F or W. Expanded clones are given a class, and other clones once, few, many or no size at all.

size | J | V | CDR3
. | TRBJ1-1 | TRBV19 | CASIPREGTPNKGAFF
. | TRBJ2-7 | TRBV7-6 | CASSRMTGTYEQYF
. | TRBJ1-4 | TRBV5-1 | CASSLGTVNEKLFF
. | TRBJ2-2 | TRBV14 | CASSVDRPNTGELFF
. | TRBJ2-7 | TRBV27 | CASSLSSDSYEQYF
. | TRBJ2-3 | TRBV7-2 | CASARQYTSTDTQYF
. | TRBJ2-7 | TRBV5-1 | CAPRGEGETMTPSPSITIKYEQYF
. | TRBJ1-1 | TRBV27 | CASSRVRGTEAFF
. | TRBJ2-7 | TRBV7-8 | CASSLVSNTYEQYF
. | TRBJ2-7 | TRBV5-4 | CASSPPTGGPNEQYF
. | TRBJ2-7 | TRBV6-5 | CASSYPRGDTYEQYF
. | TRBJ1-2 | TRBV7-9 | CASSLQGGYGYTF
. | TRBJ2-7 | TRBV19 | CASSVLAGGPYEQYF
once | TRBJ1-2 | TRBV28 | CASSRITSTGYTF
. | TRBJ1-1 | TRBV28 | CASGAGVGSNTEAFF
. | TRBJ2-3 | TRBV9 | CASSPRTDTQYF
. | TRBJ1-4 | TRBV28 | CASSLGQDEKLFF